A single sample is the source of the 13 T cell receptor beta chains below, sequenced in a study of T cell responses to AZD1222 COVID-19 vaccine. Generated by immunoSEQ multiplex PCR, the TCRdb table keeps only in-frame clones and is missing some. The repertoire has 54,000 or so clones, around 90% of them found once; the top ten carry roughly 3.9%. The material sequenced was peripheral blood, taken on day 0 of AZD1222 vaccination. The receptor source for this set is an adult in good health.

CDR3 loop: CASSQGRRGDGEQYF. The CDR3, as DNA: TGTGCCAGCAGCCAAGGGCGGAGAGGGGATGGGGAGCAGTACTTC. The rearrangement joins TRBV3-1 (or the pseudogene TRBV3-2) to TRBJ2-7; TRBD1 or TRBD2 may be the D gene (5 bases each). The V and J ends lost 1 base and 7 bases respectively, with 17 bases between them. The CDR3 spans 15 residues. Looked up from germline, CDR1 is LGHDT and CDR2 is YNNKEL (reference sequence).

The chain recombines TRBV9 with TRBJ1-2; 7 bases map to TRBD1. This CDR3 contains 13 residues. J gave up 8 bases and V 0 bases, and 4 bases lay outside the gene matches. Germline values: CDR1 SGDLS, CDR2 YYNGEE. The CDR3: CASSVDRGNGYTF. DNA of the CDR3: TGTGCCAGCAGCGTAGACAGGGGTAACGGCTACACCTTC.

V is TRBV11-2 and J is TRBJ2-7; TRBD1 agrees at 10 bases. With V trimmed by 5 bases and J by 7 bases, 8 bases remained unmatched. Germline V gene sequence: CDR1 SGHAT, CDR2 FQNNGV. This CDR3 region has 14 residues. In DNA, the CDR3 is TGTGCCAGCAGCGGACGGGACAGGGGCAGAGAGCAGTACTTC. This sequence encodes CASSGRDRGREQYF.

CDR3 DNA sequence: TGCGCCAGCAGCTTGGGTGGGCAGGGGGTGAACACTGAAGCTTTCTTT. It yields the protein CASSLGGQGVNTEAFF. The chain employs TRBV5-1 and TRBJ1-1, with 7 bases identical to TRBD1. The germline gives CDR1 SGHRS, CDR2 YFSETQ. With V trimmed by 0 bases and J by 0 bases, 5 bases remained unmatched. The CDR3 runs to 16 residues.

The V gene is TRBV5-1, the J gene TRBJ1-1, with a possible D match to TRBD1 (6 bases). V gave up 2 bases and J gave up 1 base, with 9 bases separating them. The CDR3 loop spans 14 amino acids. Germline V gives CDR1 SGHRS, CDR2 YFSETQ. The CDR3 coding sequence is TGCGCCAGCAGCTTAAGGACAGCGAACACTGAAGCTTTCTTT. Protein product: CASSLRTANTEAFF. Full variable domain (outside the CDR3, taken from reference TRBV5-1 and TRBJ1-1): KAGVTQTPRYLIKTRGQQVTLSCSPISGHRSVSWYQQTPGQGLQFLFEYFSETQRNKGNFPGRFSGRQFSNSRSEMNVSTLELGDSALYLCASSLRTANTEAFFGQGTRLTVV.

The rearrangement uses TRBV6-5 and TRBJ1-3; D unresolved. Between the trimmed V and J ends, which lost 7 bases and 4 bases, there was a span of 11 bases. The CDR3 spans 13 residues. Germline assignment: CDR1 MNHEY and CDR2 SVGAGI. The CDR3 nucleotides read TGTGCCAGCATCTCCCCGGGGGGAAACACCATATATTTT. Translating it yields CASISPGGNTIYF.

The rearrangement links TRBV24-1 to TRBJ1-2, with D hard to call. The germline V and J ends were trimmed by 1 base and 4 bases, with 9 bases remaining between them. Germline assignment: CDR1 KGHDR and CDR2 SFDVKD. The CDR3 is 14 amino acids. CDR3 sequence reads: CATSDFTAPYGYTF. In DNA, the CDR3 is TGTGCCACCAGTGATTTCACAGCTCCCTATGGCTACACCTTC.

The chain couples TRBV5-1 to TRBJ1-2; D not certain. The germline gives CDR1 SGHRS, CDR2 YFSETQ. Trimming left V 0 bases short and J 3 bases short, with 3 bases between. There are 12 residues in the CDR3. Written as DNA, the CDR3 is TGCGCCAGCAGCTTGGGGGACTATGGCTACACCTTC. Protein product: CASSLGDYGYTF. Combining the CDR3 with reference TRBV5-1 and TRBJ1-2 gives the whole variable domain KAGVTQTPRYLIKTRGQQVTLSCSPISGHRSVSWYQQTPGQGLQFLFEYFSETQRNKGNFPGRFSGRQFSNSRSEMNVSTLELGDSALYLCASSLGDYGYTFGSGTRLTVV.

The rearrangement joins TRBV5-1 to TRBJ2-3; D might be TRBD2 (6 bases). This CDR3 has 17 amino acids. Per germline, CDR1 SGHRS and CDR2 YFSETQ. Between the trimmed V and J ends, which lost 4 bases and 1 base, there was a span of 19 bases. The CDR3: CASSLGVMRGGTDTQYF. The DNA of the CDR3 is TGCGCCAGCAGCCTGGGGGTTATGCGGGGCGGCACAGATACGCAGTATTTT.

This sequence joins TRBV6-5 and TRBJ1-1; tentative D call: TRBD1 (6 bases). Trimming removed 2 bases from V and 2 bases from J, with 12 bases in between. The CDR3 has 15 residues. CDR1 and CDR2 (germline): MNHEY, SVGAGI. This CDR3 reads CASSYARGGNTEAFF. DNA for the CDR3: TGTGCCAGCAGTTACGCAAGGGGGGGCAACACTGAAGCTTTCTTT.

This chain joins TRBV18 and TRBJ2-5, with D unclear. Deletions cut 4 bases from V and 5 bases from J, with 5 bases between. CDR1 and CDR2 from the germline V gene are KGHSH and LQKENI. This CDR3 comprises 11 residues. The CDR3 protein is CASSLSETQYF. DNA for the CDR3: TGTGCCAGCTCACTGTCTGAGACCCAGTACTTC.

The chain joins TRBV7-2 to TRBJ2-1; TRBD2 aligns across 7 bases. This CDR3 is 19 amino acids long. Trimming at V came to 7 bases and at J to 0 bases, leaving 18 bases not matched to a gene. The V gene's germline CDR1 is SGHTA and CDR2 FQGNSA. As DNA, the CDR3 is TGTGCCAGCACCCTACAGGCTGGGGAGGGGACCAGCTCCTACAATGAGCAGTTCTTC. Its translation: CASTLQAGEGTSSYNEQFF. The complete variable domain, with remaining parts taken from reference TRBV7-2 and TRBJ2-1, reads GAGVSQSPSNKVTEKGKDVELRCDPISGHTALYWYRQSLGQGLEFLIYFQGNSAPDKSGLPSDRFSAERTGGSVSTLTIQRTQQEDSAVYLCASTLQAGEGTSSYNEQFFGPGTRLTVL.

This clone was seen a few times. The chain joins TRBV3-1 (or the pseudogene TRBV3-2) to TRBJ2-7; maybe TRBD2 (5 bases). The germline gives CDR1 LGHDT, CDR2 YNNKEL (reference sequence). Trimming pared 1 base from V and 1 base from J, leaving 20 bases between. The CDR3 has 18 residues. The CDR3 DNA reads TGTGCCAGCAGCCAAGGATGGGCCCCCAGCGGATCTTCCTACGAGCAGTACTTC. Protein sequence: CASSQGWAPSGSSYEQYF.